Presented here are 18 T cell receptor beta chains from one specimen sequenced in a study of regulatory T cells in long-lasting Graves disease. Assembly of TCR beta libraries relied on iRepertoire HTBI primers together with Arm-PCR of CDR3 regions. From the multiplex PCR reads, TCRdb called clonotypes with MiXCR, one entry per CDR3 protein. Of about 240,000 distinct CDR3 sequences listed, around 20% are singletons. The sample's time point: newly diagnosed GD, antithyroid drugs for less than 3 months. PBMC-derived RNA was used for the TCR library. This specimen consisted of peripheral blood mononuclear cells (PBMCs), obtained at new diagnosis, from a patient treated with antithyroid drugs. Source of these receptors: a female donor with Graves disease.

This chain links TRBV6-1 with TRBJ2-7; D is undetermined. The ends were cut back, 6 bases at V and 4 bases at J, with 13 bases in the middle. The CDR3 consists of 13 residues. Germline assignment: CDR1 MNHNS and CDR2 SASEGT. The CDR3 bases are TGTGCCAGCAGACGGAGCCTAGGGTACGAGCAGTACTTC. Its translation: CASRRSLGYEQYF.

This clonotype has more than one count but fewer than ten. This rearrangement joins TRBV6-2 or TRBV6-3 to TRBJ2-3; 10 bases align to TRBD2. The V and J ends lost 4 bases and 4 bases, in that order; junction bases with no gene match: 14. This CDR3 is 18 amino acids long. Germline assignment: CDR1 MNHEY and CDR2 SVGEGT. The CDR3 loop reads CASSSLGLAGVGADTQYF. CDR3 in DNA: TGTGCCAGCAGTTCACTCGGGCTAGCGGGAGTCGGAGCAGATACGCAGTATTTT.

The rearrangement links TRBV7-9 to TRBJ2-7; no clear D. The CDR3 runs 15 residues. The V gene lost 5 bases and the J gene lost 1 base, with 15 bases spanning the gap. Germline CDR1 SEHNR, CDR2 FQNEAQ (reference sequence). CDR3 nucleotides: TGTGCCAGCAGCATACCCGGTCGCAGATCCTACGAGCAGTACTTC. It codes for CASSIPGRRSYEQYF.

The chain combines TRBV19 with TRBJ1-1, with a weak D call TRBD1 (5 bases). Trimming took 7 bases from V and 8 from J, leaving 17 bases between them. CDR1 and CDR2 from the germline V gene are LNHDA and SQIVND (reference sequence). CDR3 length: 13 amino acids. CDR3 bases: TGTGCCAGTACCCCCCGGGACGTCCCAGAAGCTTTCTTT. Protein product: CASTPRDVPEAFF.

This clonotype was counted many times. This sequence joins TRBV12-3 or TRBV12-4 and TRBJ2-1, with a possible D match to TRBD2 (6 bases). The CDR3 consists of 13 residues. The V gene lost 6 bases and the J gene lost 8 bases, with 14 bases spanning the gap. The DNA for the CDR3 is TGTGCCAGCAGCCCGGGGGAGAGGGATGAGCAGTTCTTC. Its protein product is CASSPGERDEQFF.

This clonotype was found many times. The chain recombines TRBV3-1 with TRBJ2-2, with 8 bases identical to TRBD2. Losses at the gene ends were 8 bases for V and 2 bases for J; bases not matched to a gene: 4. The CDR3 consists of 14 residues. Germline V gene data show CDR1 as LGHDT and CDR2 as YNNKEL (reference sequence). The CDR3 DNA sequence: TGTGCCAGCCGACTAGCGAGCAACACCGGGGAGCTGTTTTTT. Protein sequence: CASRLASNTGELFF.

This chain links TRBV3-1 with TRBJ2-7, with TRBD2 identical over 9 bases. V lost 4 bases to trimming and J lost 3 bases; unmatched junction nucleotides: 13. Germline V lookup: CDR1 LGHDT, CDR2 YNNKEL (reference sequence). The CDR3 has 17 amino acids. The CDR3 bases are TGTGCCAGCAGCCCACGTTGGGAGCGGGGGGTGGTCTACGAGCAGTACTTC. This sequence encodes CASSPRWERGVVYEQYF.

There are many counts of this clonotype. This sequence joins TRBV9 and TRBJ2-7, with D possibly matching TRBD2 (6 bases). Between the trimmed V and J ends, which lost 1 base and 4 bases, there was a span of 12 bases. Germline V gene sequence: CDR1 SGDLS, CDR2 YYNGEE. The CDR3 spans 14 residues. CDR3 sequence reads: CASSVSPSEYEQYF. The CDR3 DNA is TGTGCCAGCAGCGTAAGTCCTAGCGAGTACGAGCAGTACTTC.

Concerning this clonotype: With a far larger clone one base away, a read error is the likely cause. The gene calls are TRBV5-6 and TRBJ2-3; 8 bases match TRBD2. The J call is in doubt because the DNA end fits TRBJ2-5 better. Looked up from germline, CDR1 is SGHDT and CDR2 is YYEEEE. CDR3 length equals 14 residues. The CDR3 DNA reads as TGTGCCAGCAGCTCACAGGGAGCGGGAGAGATCCAGTACTTC. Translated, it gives CASSSQGAGEIQYF.

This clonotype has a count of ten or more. Here the CDR3 reads CASSLELAGNYEQYF. The CDR3 DNA is TGCGCCAGCAGCTTGGAACTAGCGGGGAACTACGAGCAGTACTTC. The V and J genes are TRBV5-1 and TRBJ2-7; 10 positions agree with TRBD2. The V gene end was trimmed by 0 bases and the J gene end by 3 bases; junction bases not matched to a gene: 3. Germline V CDR1 and CDR2: SGHRS, YFSETQ. This CDR3 comprises 15 residues. The variable domain in full, with the rest retrieved from reference TRBV5-1 and TRBJ2-7, is KAGVTQTPRYLIKTRGQQVTLSCSPISGHRSVSWYQQTPGQGLQFLFEYFSETQRNKGNFPGRFSGRQFSNSRSEMNVSTLELGDSALYLCASSLELAGNYEQYFGPGTRLTVT.

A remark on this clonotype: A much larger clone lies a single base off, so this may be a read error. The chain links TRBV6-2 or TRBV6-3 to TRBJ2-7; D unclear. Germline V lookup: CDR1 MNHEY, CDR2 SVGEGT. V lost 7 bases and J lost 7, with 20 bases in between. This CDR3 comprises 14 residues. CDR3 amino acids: CASTGILASSEQYF. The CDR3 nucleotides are TGTGCCAGCACGGGTATTTTGGCATCGTCGGAGCAGTACTTC.

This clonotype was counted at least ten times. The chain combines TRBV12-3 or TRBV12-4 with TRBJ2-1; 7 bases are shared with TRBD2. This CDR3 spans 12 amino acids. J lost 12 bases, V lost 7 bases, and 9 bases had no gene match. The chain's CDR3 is CASTPGGGRQFF. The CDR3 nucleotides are TGTGCCAGCACCCCCGGCGGGGGACGGCAGTTCTTC.

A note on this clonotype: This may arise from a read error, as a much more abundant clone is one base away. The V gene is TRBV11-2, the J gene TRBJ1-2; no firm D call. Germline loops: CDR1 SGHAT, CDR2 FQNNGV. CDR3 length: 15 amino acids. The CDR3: CASGLEGAANYGYTF. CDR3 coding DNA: TGTGCCAGCGGCTTAGAAGGAGCAGCTAACTATGGCTACACCTTC.

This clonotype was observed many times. CDR3 in amino acids: CASRLSLAGEMDGTDTQYF. Written as DNA, the CDR3 is TGTGCCAGCAGACTCTCACTAGCGGGGGAAATGGACGGCACAGATACGCAGTATTTT. This chain joins TRBV2 and TRBJ2-3; 11 nucleotides align to TRBD2. This CDR3 comprises 19 residues. The J segment lost 1 base and the V segment lost 6 bases, leaving 15 bases of the junction unmatched. The V gene's germline CDR1 is SNHLY and CDR2 FYNNEI.

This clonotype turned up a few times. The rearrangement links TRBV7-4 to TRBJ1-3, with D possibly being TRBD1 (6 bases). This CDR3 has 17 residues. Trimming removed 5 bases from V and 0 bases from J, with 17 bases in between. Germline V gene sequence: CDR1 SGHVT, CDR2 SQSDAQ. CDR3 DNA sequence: TGTGCCAGCAGCCAACATGCAGGGGTTTACTCTGGAAACACCATATATTTT. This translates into CASSQHAGVYSGNTIYF. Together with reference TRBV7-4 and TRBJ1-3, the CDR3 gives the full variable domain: GAGVSQSPRYKVAKRGRDVALRCDSISGHVTLYWYRQTLGQGSEVLTYSQSDAQRDKSGRPSGRFSAERPERSVSTLKIQRTEQGDSAVYLCASSQHAGVYSGNTIYFGEGSWLTVV.

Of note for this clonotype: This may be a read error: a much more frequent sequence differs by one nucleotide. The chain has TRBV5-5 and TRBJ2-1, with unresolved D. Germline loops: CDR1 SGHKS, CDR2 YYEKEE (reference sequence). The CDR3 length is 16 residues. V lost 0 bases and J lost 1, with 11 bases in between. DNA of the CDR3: TGTGCCAGCAGCTTGGGGTTAGGAATTTCCTACAATGAGCAGTTCTTC. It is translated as CASSLGLGISYNEQFF.

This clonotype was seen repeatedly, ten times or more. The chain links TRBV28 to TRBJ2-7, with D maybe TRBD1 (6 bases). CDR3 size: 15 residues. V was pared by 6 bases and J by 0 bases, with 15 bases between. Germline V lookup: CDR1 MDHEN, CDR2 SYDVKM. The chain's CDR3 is CASSDTGHSSYEQYF. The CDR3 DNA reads TGTGCCAGCAGCGATACAGGGCATAGCTCCTACGAGCAGTACTTC.

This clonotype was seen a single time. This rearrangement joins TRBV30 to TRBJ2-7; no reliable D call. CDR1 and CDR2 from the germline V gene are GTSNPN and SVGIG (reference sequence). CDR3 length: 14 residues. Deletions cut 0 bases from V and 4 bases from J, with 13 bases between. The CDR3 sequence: CAWSVSETLYEQYF. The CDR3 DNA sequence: TGTGCCTGGAGTGTATCAGAGACGTTGTACGAGCAGTACTTC.